The source of this T cell receptor beta chain is a study of graft-versus-host responses after intestinal transplantation. In the case of this clone: Its target is unknown. One end of the junction fails to match germline, which may point to a read error.

The CDR3 is 15 amino acids. Germline assignment: CDR1 MNHEY and CDR2 SVGAGI. TCRdb keeps only in-frame clones here, not all; method: immunoSEQ multiplex PCR. The sample records 95,000 to 110,000 clones, under 95% being singletons. The clonotype originates from a human donor who received an intestinal transplant. The J gene is TRBJ1-4, the V gene TRBV6-5; D is unresolved. The sample consisted of unstimulated CD8+ T cells sorted from spleen or lymph node cells, taken before intestinal transplant. The CDR3 DNA follows: TGTGCCAGCAGTTACTCAGCCTATCAGAATGAAAAATTGTTTTTT. Amino acids: CASSYSAYQNEKLFF.